These 3 T cell receptor beta chains share one sample of origin, sequenced in a study of blood T cell repertoires in COVID-19. Assay used: immunoSEQ multiplex PCR; TCRdb lists only in-frame clones, some missing. The sample holds fewer than 200,000 clones, 85% seen once. The sequencing input was peripheral blood. The receptor source for this set is a human donor with acute or convalescent COVID-19. The donor label of this sample is uncertain.

The CDR3: CASSLGVSPLHF. The CDR3 coding sequence is TGTGCCAGCAGCCTCGGGGTTTCACCCCTCCACTTT. This chain links TRBV7-9 with TRBJ1-6; D gene uncertain. The CDR3 totals 12 residues. The germline CDR1 and CDR2 sequences are SEHNR and FQNEAQ (reference sequence). V dropped 5 bases and J dropped 9 bases, with 8 bases sitting between them.

The chain combines TRBV7-9 with TRBJ1-5; the D gene is possibly TRBD1 (5 bases). The CDR3 covers 15 residues. Per the germline V gene, CDR1 is SEHNR and CDR2 is FQNEAQ (reference sequence). V was trimmed by 5 bases and J by 1 base, leaving 12 bases between them. CDR3 protein: CASSPQGFSNQPQHF. CDR3 DNA sequence: TGTGCCAGCAGCCCCCAGGGCTTCAGCAATCAGCCCCAGCATTTT.

Comment on this clone: An end of the junction differs from the germline gene, which may be a read error. This sequence joins TRBV12-3 or TRBV12-4 and TRBJ1-2; the D gene is possibly TRBD1 (6 bases). This CDR3 is 13 amino acids long. CDR3 nucleotide sequence: TGTGCCAGCAGCCCGGACAGTAACTATGACTACACCTTC. Translation gives CASSPDSNYDYTF.